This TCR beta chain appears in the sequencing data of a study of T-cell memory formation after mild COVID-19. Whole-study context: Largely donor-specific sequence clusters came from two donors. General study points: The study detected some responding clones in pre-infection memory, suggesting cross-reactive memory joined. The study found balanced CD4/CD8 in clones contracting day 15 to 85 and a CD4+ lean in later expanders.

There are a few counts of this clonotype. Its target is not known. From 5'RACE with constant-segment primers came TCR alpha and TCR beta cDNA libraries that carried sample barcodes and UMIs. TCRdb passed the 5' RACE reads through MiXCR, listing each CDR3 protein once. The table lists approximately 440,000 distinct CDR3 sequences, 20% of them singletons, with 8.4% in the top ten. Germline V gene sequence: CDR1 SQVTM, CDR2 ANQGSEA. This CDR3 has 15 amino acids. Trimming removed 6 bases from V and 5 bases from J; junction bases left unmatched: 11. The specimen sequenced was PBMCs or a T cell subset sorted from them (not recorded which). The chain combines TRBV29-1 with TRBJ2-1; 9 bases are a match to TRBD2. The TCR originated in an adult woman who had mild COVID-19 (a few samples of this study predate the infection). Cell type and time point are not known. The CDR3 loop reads CSVRSGSGGHNEQFF. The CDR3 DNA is TGCAGCGTCCGATCAGGTAGCGGGGGCCACAATGAGCAGTTCTTC.